The 9 T cell receptor beta chains below come from one sample, sequenced in a study of T-cell reconstitution after alpha-beta-depleted transplantation in children. A library of TCRbeta sequences, prepared with unique molecular identifiers, was generated. TCRdb fed the PCR reads into MiXCR, producing one record per CDR3 protein. The repertoire has about 610,000 distinct CDR3 sequences, roughly a tenth of them found once; the top ten carry less than 5%. The input for sequencing was PBMCs from the stem cell graft donor, taken from the stem cell graft. Receptors were obtained from a human donor who donated a stem cell graft to a child with acute myeloid leukemia.

This clonotype was found a few times. The chain links TRBV11-2 to TRBJ2-1; 8 nucleotides agree with TRBD2. The germline V gene has CDR1 SGHAT and CDR2 FQNNGV. This CDR3 has 15 amino acids. Trimming removed 3 bases from V and 5 bases from J; junction bases left unmatched: 6. The CDR3 region is CASSLDGRADNEQFF. The DNA of the CDR3 is TGTGCCAGCAGCTTGGACGGGAGGGCCGACAATGAGCAGTTCTTC.

This clonotype showed up just a few times. The chain uses TRBV29-1 and TRBJ2-6; 12 bases are shared with TRBD1. V was pared by 5 bases and J by 0 bases, with 17 bases of the junction left unmatched. Germline CDR1 and CDR2: SQVTM and ANQGSEA. This CDR3 contains 21 residues. DNA of the CDR3: TGCAGCGTTCTTGTGTCCGGGACAGGGGGCGAACCAGACTCTGGGGCCAACGTCCTGACTTTC. Translation gives CSVLVSGTGGEPDSGANVLTF.

There are many counts of this clonotype. V is TRBV6-6 and J is TRBJ2-3; weak D call: TRBD1 (5 bases). The V end was cut by 8 bases, the J end by 0 bases, with 21 bases between. CDR1 is MNHNY, CDR2 SVGAGI, per germline (reference sequence). This CDR3 contains 17 residues. The CDR3 nucleotides read TGTGCCAGCTCCTACTCCCCGGCGGACATTAGCACAGATACGCAGTATTTT. Translation gives CASSYSPADISTDTQYF.

This clonotype was found many times. The chain recombines TRBV3-1 with TRBJ2-1, with D perhaps matching TRBD2 (6 bases). The germline CDR1 and CDR2 sequences are LGHDT and YNNKEL (reference sequence). The CDR3 has 15 residues. Trimming removed 1 base at V and 8 bases at J, with 15 bases between. DNA of the CDR3: TGTGCCAGCAGCCAAGGTGCGGGACCCAGTCATGAGCAGTTCTTC. As protein: CASSQGAGPSHEQFF.

This clonotype was detected a few times. This chain connects TRBV6-5 to TRBJ1-1; D is possibly TRBD1 (6 bases). CDR3 size: 13 residues. CDR1 is MNHEY, CDR2 SVGAGI, per germline. V lost 0 bases, J lost 5 bases, and 7 bases lay in between. Here the CDR3 reads CASSYSDRTEAFF. In DNA form, the CDR3 reads TGTGCCAGCAGTTACTCGGACAGAACTGAAGCTTTCTTT.

This chain links TRBV5-6 with TRBJ2-5, with D possibly TRBD2 on 5 matching bases. Trimming took 5 bases from V and 4 from J, leaving 18 bases between them. The CDR3 contains 15 residues. Per germline, CDR1 SGHDT and CDR2 YYEEEE. CDR3 bases: TGTGCCAGCAGTACCGTTTGGCCAAGCGGAGAGACCCAGTACTTC. Amino acid sequence: CASSTVWPSGETQYF.

The chain has TRBV27 and TRBJ2-7, with D maybe TRBD2 (7 bases). The germline CDR1 and CDR2 sequences are MNHEY and SMNVEV (reference sequence). The V end was cut by 5 bases, the J end by 2 bases, with 16 bases between. This CDR3 region has 15 residues. CDR3 in DNA: TGTGCCAGCAGTGACTTGGGGGGGCATACCTACGAGCAGTACTTC. It specifies CASSDLGGHTYEQYF.

This clonotype was seen many times. This sequence joins TRBV4-2 and TRBJ1-1; D may be TRBD1 (5 bases). Germline V CDR1 and CDR2: LGHNA, YNFKEQ. The CDR3 runs 14 residues. The V end lost 1 base, the J end lost 5 bases, and 11 bases lay between the germline ends. The CDR3 nucleotides read TGTGCCAGCAGCCAAGGCGGGGCGGCTACTGAAGCTTTCTTT. Translated: CASSQGGAATEAFF.

This clonotype has ten or more counts. The V call is TRBV20-1, the J call TRBJ1-5; D remains ambiguous. CDR3 length: 12 amino acids. Trimming stripped 3 bases from V and 5 bases from J, with 8 bases between. CDR1 and CDR2 (germline): DFQATT, SNEGSKA (reference sequence). CDR3 nucleotides: TGCAGTGCTAGGAGGGTTCATCAGCCCCAGCATTTT. Its translation is CSARRVHQPQHF.